The 21 T cell receptor beta chains in this list originate from one sample, sequenced in a study of T cell responses to AZD1222 COVID-19 vaccine. Sequenced by immunoSEQ multiplex PCR; TCRdb stores in-frame clones only, minus some. This sample has about 110,000 clones; 90% occur once, and the top ten carry about 5.4%. The sequencing here drew on peripheral blood, taken on day 0 of AZD1222 vaccination. These TCRs come from an adult in good health.

The CDR3 spells CASSPTGDSYGYTF. The CDR3 DNA reads TGCGCCAGCAGCCCGACCGGGGATAGCTATGGCTACACCTTC. The chain has TRBV5-1 and TRBJ1-2; D gene ambiguous. V dropped 4 bases and J dropped 4 bases, with 14 bases sitting between them. The CDR3 is 14 residues long. Germline V gene data show CDR1 as SGHRS and CDR2 as YFSETQ.

This clone appeared a few times. The J gene is TRBJ2-1, the V gene TRBV27, with 9 bases fitting TRBD2. Germline values: CDR1 MNHEY, CDR2 SMNVEV (reference sequence). With 2 bases clipped from V and 6 bases from J, the junction kept 2 bases outside the gene matches. CDR3 length equals 14 residues. DNA of the CDR3: TGTGCCAGCAGTTTAGGGACTAGCCCCAATGAGCAGTTCTTC. It codes for CASSLGTSPNEQFF.

This chain joins TRBV5-8 and TRBJ2-2; TRBD2 aligns across 12 bases. CDR1 and CDR2 (germline): SGHTS, YDEGEE. This CDR3 is 19 amino acids long. The J segment lost 1 base and the V segment lost 0 bases, leaving 7 bases of the junction unmatched. The CDR3 sequence: CASSLVKTSGSWNTGELFF. As DNA, the CDR3 is TGTGCCAGCAGCTTGGTTAAGACTAGCGGGAGTTGGAACACCGGGGAGCTGTTTTTT.

Comments on this clone: Within the sample, other DNA sequences also encode this same CDR3. The chain joins TRBV7-2 to TRBJ1-3; 7 positions match TRBD1. With 4 bases clipped from V and 0 bases from J, the junction kept 3 bases outside the gene matches. The CDR3 runs 15 residues. Germline V gene lookup returns CDR1 SGHTA and CDR2 FQGNSA. In nucleotides, the CDR3 is TGTGCCAGCAGCTCCCGGACAGGCTCTGGAAACACCATATATTTT. It codes for CASSSRTGSGNTIYF.

V is TRBV7-2 and J is TRBJ1-2, with unresolved D. The CDR3 runs to 14 residues. Trimming left V 5 bases short and J 3 bases short, with 13 bases between. CDR1 is SGHTA and CDR2 is FQGNSA in the germline V gene. The CDR3 DNA is TGTGCCAGCAGCCAAGGCTTCCGCGACTATGGCTACACCTTC. Its translation is CASSQGFRDYGYTF.

Only one count was recorded for this clone. The V and J genes are TRBV7-9 and TRBJ2-5; D may be TRBD2 (5 bases). The germline gives CDR1 SEHNR, CDR2 FQNEAQ (reference sequence). The length of the CDR3 is 14 residues. The germline V and J ends were trimmed by 1 base and 5 bases, with 11 bases remaining between them. CDR3 coding DNA: TGTGCCAGCAGCTTAGACGGGCGGGTCGAGACCCAGTACTTC. Protein sequence: CASSLDGRVETQYF.

V and J are TRBV4-1 and TRBJ1-4; D unclear. V lost 0 bases, J lost 3 bases, and 11 bases lay in between. The CDR3 is made up of 16 amino acids. The germline CDR1 and CDR2 sequences are MGHRA and YSYEKL. This chain's CDR3 is CASSQDGVWANEKLFF. The CDR3 DNA sequence: TGCGCCAGCAGCCAAGATGGGGTCTGGGCTAATGAAAAACTGTTTTTT.

This clone has only a few counts. The chain is built from TRBV10-2 and TRBJ2-2; D may be TRBD1 (5 bases). The CDR3 length is 16 residues. V dropped 3 bases and J dropped 3 bases, with 14 bases sitting between them. Germline CDR1 is WSHSY and CDR2 is SAAADI. The CDR3 sequence: CASSDPRDGDTGELFF. The CDR3 DNA sequence: TGCGCCAGCAGTGATCCCAGGGATGGGGACACCGGGGAGCTGTTTTTT.

This clone was counted once. The chain is built from TRBV5-1 and TRBJ1-6; D ambiguous. CDR3 size: 15 residues. V was pared by 4 bases and J by 3 bases, with 11 bases between. CDR1 SGHRS and CDR2 YFSETQ come from the germline V gene. The CDR3 region is CASSHREVYNSPLHF. For the CDR3, the DNA is TGCGCCAGCAGCCACCGGGAGGTCTATAATTCACCCCTCCACTTT.

The V call is TRBV5-6, the J call TRBJ1-2; no definite D call. Germline values: CDR1 SGHDT, CDR2 YYEEEE. The CDR3 length is 14 residues. Trimming cost V 4 bases and J 7 bases, with 17 bases left between them. The CDR3 DNA follows: TGTGCCAGCAGCCCACCCCAGAACGGAGGTGGCTACACCTTC. Translating gives CASSPPQNGGGYTF.

The chain has TRBV4-3 and TRBJ1-4; D gene uncertain. CDR1 LGHNA and CDR2 YSLEER come from the germline V gene. The CDR3 extends over 14 amino acids. Trimming shortened V by 1 base and J by 8 bases, and 11 bases separated the two germline ends. For the CDR3, the DNA is TGCGCCAGCAGCCAAGCTCTGGACGGGGAAAAACTGTTTTTT. Its protein is CASSQALDGEKLFF.

This clone was counted once. The chain employs TRBV10-3 and TRBJ2-1; D is ambiguous. Between the trimmed V and J ends, which lost 3 bases and 10 bases, there was a span of 7 bases. The CDR3 consists of 11 residues. CDR1 is ENHRY, CDR2 SYGVKD, per germline. For the CDR3, the DNA is TGTGCCATCAGTGATTTGAACGAGCAGTTCTTC. It codes for CAISDLNEQFF.

CDR3 coding DNA: TGCGCCAGGGAAAGGAGCGGGAGGAGCTCCTACGAGCAGTACTTC. Its translation is CARERSGRSSYEQYF. The chain has TRBV10-1 and TRBJ2-7; TRBD2 aligns across 9 bases. V was pared by 9 bases and J by 0 bases, with 9 bases of the junction left unmatched. Germline-derived CDR1 and CDR2 are WNHNN and SYGVQD (reference sequence). There are 15 residues in the CDR3.

The J gene is TRBJ2-1, the V gene TRBV6-5, with TRBD1 identical over 11 bases. This CDR3 region has 14 residues. V was pared by 6 bases and J by 6 bases, with 4 bases of the junction left unmatched. Germline CDR1 and CDR2: MNHEY and SVGAGI. CDR3 residues: CASSRDRGGNEQFF. CDR3 coding DNA: TGTGCCAGCAGCCGGGACAGGGGGGGCAATGAGCAGTTCTTC.

CDR3 loop: CASSQEGGSTYGYTF. CDR3 DNA sequence: TGCGCCAGCAGCCAAGAAGGTGGCAGCACCTATGGCTACACCTTC. The chain combines TRBV4-1 with TRBJ1-2; D gene uncertain. Trimming took off 0 bases at V and 4 bases at J, with 12 bases between the two ends. The CDR3 is 15 residues long. CDR1 is MGHRA and CDR2 is YSYEKL in the germline V gene.

The chain is built from TRBV12-3 or TRBV12-4 and TRBJ2-5; D gene uncertain. CDR3 length equals 12 residues. The V gene lost 7 bases and the J gene lost 0 bases, with 6 bases spanning the gap. The CDR3 nucleotides are TGTGCCAGCACCCGTTACCAAGAGACCCAGTACTTC. This encodes CASTRYQETQYF.

Here the CDR3 DNA reads TGTGCCAGCTCACGAACCACCGAGTGGCTGGGCGAGCAGTACTTC. Translation gives CASSRTTEWLGEQYF. The chain is built from TRBV18 and TRBJ2-7; no firm D call. Germline lookup yields CDR1 KGHSH and CDR2 LQKENI. Trimming pared 4 bases from V and 6 bases from J, leaving 19 bases between. The CDR3 spans 15 residues.

The chain couples TRBV10-1 to TRBJ2-1; TRBD1 matches 9 bases. The CDR3 runs 14 residues. The J segment lost 4 bases and the V segment lost 6 bases, leaving 4 bases of the junction unmatched. CDR1 and CDR2 from the germline V gene are WNHNN and SYGVQD (reference sequence). The CDR3 sequence is CASSRDRAYNEQFF. The CDR3 nucleotides are TGCGCCAGCAGCCGGGACAGGGCATACAATGAGCAGTTCTTC.

The rearrangement joins TRBV15 to TRBJ1-1; no definite D call. The V gene's germline CDR1 is LNHNV and CDR2 YYDKDF (reference sequence). This CDR3 contains 16 residues. The ends were cut back, 3 bases at V and 5 bases at J, with 19 bases in the middle. CDR3 sequence reads: CATSSLPTEAGTEAFF. CDR3 bases: TGTGCCACCAGCAGTCTCCCGACGGAGGCCGGGACTGAAGCTTTCTTT.

The chain recombines TRBV7-9 with TRBJ2-3; no clear D gene. The ends were cut back, 2 bases at V and 0 bases at J, with 9 bases in the middle. CDR3 length: 15 residues. Germline assignment: CDR1 SEHNR and CDR2 FQNEAQ (reference sequence). In DNA, the CDR3 is TGTGCCAGCAGCTTAAGTCAGAGTAGCACAGATACGCAGTATTTT. This gives the protein CASSLSQSSTDTQYF.

V and J are TRBV12-5 and TRBJ1-1; TRBD1 might be the D (5 bases). Germline V gene sequence: CDR1 LGHNT, CDR2 FRNRAP. V dropped 0 bases and J dropped 0 bases, with 14 bases sitting between them. The CDR3 is made up of 17 amino acids. The CDR3 DNA reads as TGTGCTAGTGGTTTGGTCGGCGGCAGGGCCATGAACACTGAAGCTTTCTTT. This translates into CASGLVGGRAMNTEAFF.